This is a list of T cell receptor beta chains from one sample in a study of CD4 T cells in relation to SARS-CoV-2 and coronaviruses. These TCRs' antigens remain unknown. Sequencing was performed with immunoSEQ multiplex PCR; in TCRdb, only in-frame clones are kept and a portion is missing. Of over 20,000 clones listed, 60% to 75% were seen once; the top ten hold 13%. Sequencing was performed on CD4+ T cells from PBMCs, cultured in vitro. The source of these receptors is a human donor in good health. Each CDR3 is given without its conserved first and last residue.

ASSQDIRSVNEQF	TRBV3-1/TRBV3-2	TRBJ2-1
ASSPHIRPETQY	TRBV5-5	TRBJ2-5
ASNKGARGQPQH	TRBV19	TRBJ1-5
ASSFTLSGELF	TRBV7-3	TRBJ2-2
ASSQDWQPGETQY	TRBV14	TRBJ2-5
ASSDKISGRAPDTQY	TRBV6-4	TRBJ2-3
ATRTGLGGELF	TRBV19	TRBJ2-2
ASSLDGGPGGLF	TRBV5-5	TRBJ1-4
ASSQDKGNTEAF	TRBV4-3	TRBJ1-1
ASSLATSGNSEQF	TRBV5-1	TRBJ2-1
ATRAGTGGPYDEQY	TRBV15	TRBJ2-7
ASTPDRQRDTQY	TRBV27	TRBJ2-3
ASSLWTGSPSYNEQF	TRBV7-2	TRBJ2-1
ASSQDLAAPYEQY	TRBV4-3	TRBJ2-7
ASSQNYGYT	TRBV19	TRBJ1-2
ATAWGGQAKNIQY	TRBV6-5	TRBJ2-4
ASSKTGGYEQY	TRBV21-1	TRBJ2-7
ASSDGGRRGELF	TRBV19	TRBJ2-2
ASSPAGAYEQY	TRBV18	TRBJ2-7
ASSPHGLAGTKRTQY	TRBV11-2	TRBJ2-5
ASSYGGSTDTQY	TRBV6-5	TRBJ2-3
ASSYEGRNTEAF	TRBV6-2/TRBV6-3	TRBJ1-1
ASSLEPTGNQPQH	TRBV5-1	TRBJ1-5
SASDPRGPGREQF	TRBV20-1	TRBJ2-1
ASNNQAGAHYEQY	TRBV7-3	TRBJ2-7
ASSFRDRVAGELF	TRBV5-4	TRBJ2-2
ASSRSTGARADTQY	TRBV2	TRBJ2-3
ASRGDRLFGNEKLF	TRBV2	TRBJ1-4